The clone carrying this TCR beta chain appeared a few times. The sample originates from a study of CD8+ T cells in alopecia areata. Treatment indicated: oral pan-JAK inhibitor, 5-10 mg twice daily. PBMCs yielded sorted CD4+ and CD8+ T cells. V was pared by 0 bases and J by 2 bases, with 8 bases between. The CDR3 runs to 14 residues. Germline CDR1 and CDR2: LGHNA and YNFKEQ. The sequencing template was cDNA reverse transcribed from extracted RNA. Sequencing used immunoSEQ multiplex PCR; TCRdb keeps in-frame clones, though not all of them. The sample shows over 150,000 clones, about three fifths of them seen only once.

The TCR sequence derives from a human donor with alopecia areata. This sequence joins TRBV4-2 and TRBJ2-7; no firm D call. This specimen was CD4+ T cells sorted from blood, taken at week 24, from a patient treated with tofacitinib. The CDR3 DNA reads as TGTGCCAGCAGCCAAGATCCAAGTGCCTACGAGCAGTACTTC. Protein product: CASSQDPSAYEQYF.